In this sample, the clone carrying this T cell receptor beta chain turned up a few times. The antigen remains undetermined. This sample was taken from a study of shared clonotypes between healthy human individuals. Replicate PCRs run on unsorted PBMC used roughly 0.3 ug DNA, which was about 30,000 T cell genomes. Sequenced by immunoSEQ multiplex PCR; TCRdb stores in-frame clones only, minus some. This table has approximately 500,000 clones, approximately 84% appearing once. The CDR3 has 14 residues. Germline V gene data show CDR1 as MDHEN and CDR2 as SYDVKM. V lost 2 bases to trimming and J lost 0 bases, with 7 bases between them. The study's findings and limits: Clonotype sharing across donors was expected to vary with sequencing depth. Only blood was sampled, and tissue TCR repertoires likely differ from blood ones.

The chain is built from TRBV28 and TRBJ1-1; no definite D call. This clonotype was obtained from a middle-aged woman in good health. Some clones in this sample may be carry-over from other donors' samples. Sequencing used PBMCs. CDR3 in amino acids: CASSLKAVNTEAFF. The CDR3 nucleotides read TGTGCCAGCAGTTTAAAGGCGGTGAACACTGAAGCTTTCTTT.